Presented here are 3 T cell receptor beta chains from one specimen sequenced in a study of T cell responses to AZD1222 COVID-19 vaccine. Clones were read by immunoSEQ multiplex PCR, and TCRdb kept only the in-frame ones, dropping some. The sample lists 140,000 to 150,000 clones; about 89% were seen once. Material: peripheral blood, obtained on day 0 of AZD1222 vaccination. The source of these receptors is an adult in good health.

The chain links TRBV12-3 or TRBV12-4 to TRBJ2-5; the D is unclear. V was pared by 5 bases and J by 2 bases, with 9 bases between. The CDR3 runs to 13 residues. The CDR3 spells CASSRQAQETQYF. In DNA, the CDR3 is TGTGCCAGCAGTCGGCAAGCGCAAGAGACCCAGTACTTC.

The V call is TRBV3-1 (or the pseudogene TRBV3-2), the J call TRBJ2-1; the match to TRBD2 covers 7 bases. Trimming cost V 4 bases and J 7 bases; bases outside gene matches: 4. The length of the CDR3 is 13 residues. Germline-derived CDR1 and CDR2 are LGHDT and YNNKEL (reference sequence). The CDR3 region has the DNA TGTGCCAGCAGCCCCCGGACTAGGAATGAGCAGTTCTTC. The encoded protein is CASSPRTRNEQFF.

The chain couples TRBV10-1 to TRBJ2-3, with D tentatively TRBD2 (6 bases). Germline values: CDR1 WNHNN, CDR2 SYGVQD (reference sequence). This CDR3 comprises 15 residues. Trimming removed 2 bases at V and 0 bases at J, with 9 bases between. The CDR3 bases are TGCGCCAGCAGTGAGACGGGACTTAGCACAGATACGCAGTATTTT. Its translation: CASSETGLSTDTQYF.